This entry lists 30 T cell receptor beta chains sequenced from one sample in a study of CD8 T cells in Susac syndrome (dated by TCRdb to about 2019). Library prep was done by the immunoSEQ multiplex PCR assay. RNA was extracted with the RNeasy kit and 0.5 to 1 ug was reverse transcribed using random hexamers. TCRdb ran its own pipeline on the public reads, namely fastp trimming at Q25 and MiXCR clone calling, and kept in-frame beta chains. Rows with one shared CDR3 protein collapse into an entry with the most common genes and DNA. Recorded for this sample are about 190,000 distinct CDR3 sequences; roughly 95% of them occurred a single time. The ten top clones hold around 0.1% of the sample. The sequenced sample was CD4+ T cells from PBMCs. The receptors stem from a human donor with Susac syndrome.

The chain combines TRBV19 with TRBJ1-4; D perhaps matches TRBD1 (6 bases). The CDR3 has 15 amino acids. V lost 5 bases, J lost 3 bases, and 13 bases lay in between. Germline V gene lookup returns CDR1 LNHDA and CDR2 SQIVND (reference sequence). The CDR3 nucleotides are TGTGCCAGTAGTCCCAACAGGGCTTCTAATGAAAAACTGTTTTTT. Translating gives CASSPNRASNEKLFF.

This rearrangement joins TRBV5-4 to TRBJ2-3; D may be TRBD1 or TRBD2 (6 bases each). This CDR3 has 17 residues. V was clipped by 3 bases and J by 2 bases, with 19 bases between them. Germline CDR1 reads SGHNT; CDR2 reads YYREEE (reference sequence). In nucleotides, the CDR3 is TGTGCCAGCAGCTCCCGAGGAGGCGGGACATTCACAGATACGCAGTATTTT. It is translated as CASSSRGGGTFTDTQYF.

V is TRBV20-1 and J is TRBJ2-3; a possible D gene is TRBD2 (5 bases). V was pared by 3 bases and J by 4 bases, with 14 bases between. Germline CDR1 and CDR2: DFQATT and SNEGSKA (reference sequence). The CDR3 has 14 residues. The CDR3 here is CSASPGNPSDTQYF. The CDR3 DNA follows: TGCAGTGCTAGTCCGGGAAATCCCTCAGATACGCAGTATTTT.

V is TRBV29-1 and J is TRBJ2-3; D is uncertain. This CDR3 has 15 amino acids. Germline lookup yields CDR1 SQVTM and CDR2 ANQGSEA. The V end was cut by 4 bases, the J end by 0 bases, with 14 bases between. The DNA of the CDR3 is TGCAGCGTTGTGGACGGAGCCCTTAGCACAGATACGCAGTATTTT. It is translated as CSVVDGALSTDTQYF.

The chain has TRBV5-4 and TRBJ2-2; no firm D call. The CDR3 is 16 residues long. V dropped 0 bases and J dropped 8 bases, with 17 bases sitting between them. CDR1 is SGHNT, CDR2 YYREEE, per germline (reference sequence). The CDR3 loop reads CASSLALRRGPGELFF. CDR3 coding DNA: TGTGCCAGCAGCTTGGCGCTACGGCGTGGACCTGGGGAGCTGTTTTTT.

This clonotype was counted a single time. V usage is TRBV3-1 and J usage is TRBJ2-7; D may correspond to TRBD1 or TRBD2 (5 bases each). The V and J ends lost 2 bases and 2 bases respectively, with 7 bases between them. This CDR3 spans 13 amino acids. Germline V lookup: CDR1 LGHDT, CDR2 YNNKEL (reference sequence). CDR3 in amino acids: CASSQQGPYEQYF. The CDR3 region has the DNA TGTGCCAGCAGCCAACAGGGACCCTACGAGCAGTACTTC.

The rearrangement joins TRBV29-1 to TRBJ1-1; 8 nucleotides align to TRBD1. The CDR3 runs 13 residues. Trimming removed 3 bases from V and 1 base from J; junction bases left unmatched: 1. The germline CDR1 and CDR2 sequences are SQVTM and ANQGSEA. The CDR3 region is CSVDQGANTEAFF. DNA of the CDR3: TGCAGCGTTGACCAGGGGGCGAACACTGAAGCTTTCTTT. The full variable domain, with the rest looked up from reference TRBV29-1 and TRBJ1-1, is SAVISQKPSRDICQRGTSLTIQCQVDSQVTMMFWYRQQPGQSLTLIATANQGSEATYESGFVIDKFPISRPNLTFSTLTVSNMSPEDSSIYLCSVDQGANTEAFFGQGTRLTVV.

This chain uses TRBV7-2 with TRBJ2-3; 9 bases fit TRBD1. Trimming removed 4 bases from V and 4 bases from J; junction bases left unmatched: 6. Germline CDR1 is SGHTA and CDR2 is FQGNSA. CDR3 length: 15 residues. CDR3 in amino acids: CASSSTGGHADTQYF. The CDR3 coding sequence is TGTGCCAGCAGCTCCACAGGGGGCCATGCAGATACGCAGTATTTT.

This chain's CDR3 is CASSRTGVPNQPQHF. The CDR3 DNA reads TGTGCCAGCAGCCGAACCGGGGTACCTAATCAGCCCCAGCATTTT. The V gene is TRBV3-1, the J gene TRBJ1-5; no reliable D call. In germline, CDR1 is LGHDT, CDR2 YNNKEL (reference sequence). Trimming pared 4 bases from V and 4 bases from J, leaving 14 bases between. CDR3 length: 15 amino acids.

V is TRBV20-1 and J is TRBJ2-5; D is unresolved. V was cut by 2 bases and J by 5 bases, with 6 bases left in between. CDR3 length: 11 residues. The germline gives CDR1 DFQATT, CDR2 SNEGSKA (reference sequence). Written as DNA, the CDR3 is TGCAGTGCTAGACTTGGGGAGACCCAGTACTTC. Translated: CSARLGETQYF.

V gene TRBV7-9 combines with J gene TRBJ2-1, with unresolved D. This CDR3 comprises 14 residues. V was cut by 2 bases and J by 4 bases, with 9 bases left in between. Germline CDR1 is SEHNR and CDR2 is FQNEAQ (reference sequence). The CDR3 reads CASSLIGGYNEQFF. CDR3 nucleotide sequence: TGTGCCAGCAGCTTAATCGGTGGATACAATGAGCAGTTCTTC.

The rearrangement links TRBV25-1 to TRBJ2-2, with D unclear. The CDR3 has 16 residues. Germline V lookup: CDR1 MGHDK, CDR2 SYGVNS. The V and J ends lost 3 bases and 4 bases respectively, with 15 bases between them. For the CDR3, the DNA is TGTGCCAGCAGTGATCGGACCTCCGTGGGCACCGGGGAGCTGTTTTTT. It encodes CASSDRTSVGTGELFF.

V and J are TRBV11-2 and TRBJ1-2; TRBD1 matches 9 bases. The CDR3 sequence is 15 residues long. Germline trimming cut 1 base from V and 7 bases from J; bases unmatched to any gene: 7. Germline CDR1 is SGHAT and CDR2 is FQNNGV. CDR3 DNA sequence: TGTGCCAGCAGCTTAGGGTCGGACAGGGGACGTGGCTACACCTTC. Translated, it gives CASSLGSDRGRGYTF.

The V gene is TRBV29-1, the J gene TRBJ1-2; a weak D match, TRBD1 (6 bases). The CDR3 sequence is 17 residues long. Germline V CDR1 and CDR2: SQVTM, ANQGSEA. Trimming shortened V by 3 bases and J by 6 bases, and 26 bases separated the two germline ends. CDR3 sequence reads: CSVEYSGRGYSINGYTF. CDR3 DNA: TGCAGCGTTGAGTACTCGGGCAGGGGTTATTCTATTAATGGCTACACCTTC.

CDR3 sequence (DNA): TGTGCCAGCAGCCCTGCCGGGGGGTACAACACCGGGGAGCTGTTTTTT. Translation gives CASSPAGGYNTGELFF. The V gene is TRBV7-3, the J gene TRBJ2-2, with 7 nucleotides matching TRBD2. The germline V gene encodes CDR1 SGHTA and CDR2 FQGTGA. The ends lost 5 bases at V and 2 bases at J; junction bases unmatched: 8. The CDR3 totals 16 residues.

The chain uses TRBV20-1 and TRBJ2-1, with 10 bases lining up with TRBD1. V was clipped by 6 bases and J by 6 bases; unmatched bases: 17. The germline CDR1 and CDR2 sequences are DFQATT and SNEGSKA (reference sequence). The CDR3 covers 17 residues. DNA of the CDR3: TGCAGTGCCCTCCCTTTTAGAGACAGGGGGCTCGTCAATGAGCAGTTCTTC. It is translated as CSALPFRDRGLVNEQFF.

The V and J genes are TRBV30 and TRBJ2-5; the D is unclear. The CDR3 covers 17 residues. Germline lookup yields CDR1 GTSNPN and CDR2 SVGIG (reference sequence). The V and J ends lost 2 bases and 2 bases respectively, with 21 bases between them. DNA for the CDR3: TGTGCCTGGAGTCCTCCCTTCCCCGCCCCGACACAAGAGACCCAGTACTTC. It translates to CAWSPPFPAPTQETQYF.

The chain carries TRBV12-3 or TRBV12-4 and TRBJ2-5, with 8 bases identical to TRBD2. The CDR3 contains 14 residues. V trimming: 8 bases; J trimming: 5 bases; junction bases outside the gene matches: 10. The CDR3 here is CASGVGLVPETQYF. CDR3 sequence (DNA): TGTGCCAGCGGGGTGGGACTAGTCCCGGAGACCCAGTACTTC.

V and J are TRBV9 and TRBJ2-7; 10 nucleotides align to TRBD1. CDR1 is SGDLS and CDR2 is YYNGEE in the germline V gene. The CDR3 extends over 14 amino acids. V lost 4 bases to trimming and J lost 5 bases; unmatched junction nucleotides: 6. CDR3 nucleotide sequence: TGTGCCAGCAGCCCTTGGGACAGGGGCAACGAGCAGTACTTC. Protein product: CASSPWDRGNEQYF.

The chain couples TRBV25-1 to TRBJ2-6; a weak D match, TRBD1 (5 bases). The CDR3 loop spans 14 amino acids. The V gene's germline CDR1 is MGHDK and CDR2 SYGVNS. Deletions cut 6 bases from V and 0 bases from J, with 6 bases between. CDR3 bases: TGTGCCAGCAGGCAGGGCTCTGGGGCCAACGTCCTGACTTTC. Translated: CASRQGSGANVLTF.

The chain couples TRBV6-2 or TRBV6-3 to TRBJ2-1; the D call may be TRBD1 or TRBD2 (6 bases each). CDR1 MNHEY and CDR2 SVGEGT come from the germline V gene. The CDR3 covers 13 residues. As DNA, the CDR3 is TGTGCTACTACAGGGAGGTCCTACAATGAGCAGTTCTTC. Translation: CATTGRSYNEQFF.

This clonotype has just one count. The chain has TRBV15 and TRBJ1-6; D not certain. The germline gives CDR1 LNHNV, CDR2 YYDKDF (reference sequence). The CDR3 has 16 residues. V shed 3 bases and J shed 0 bases, with 9 bases lying between them. The CDR3 DNA follows: TGTGCCACCAGCAGTCTGGATAGCTCCTATAATTCACCCCTCCACTTT. Translated: CATSSLDSSYNSPLHF.

The gene calls are TRBV3-1 and TRBJ2-5; tentatively, D is TRBD2 (6 bases). Trimming stripped 1 base from V and 7 bases from J, with 13 bases between. CDR1 LGHDT and CDR2 YNNKEL come from the germline V gene (reference sequence). The CDR3 consists of 14 residues. Written as DNA, the CDR3 is TGTGCCAGCAGCCAAGTTACTAGCCGGGGGACCCAGTACTTC. Its translation is CASSQVTSRGTQYF.

The chain recombines TRBV7-3 with TRBJ2-3, with D possibly being TRBD1 or TRBD2 (5 bases each). Trimming stripped 7 bases from V and 3 bases from J, with 17 bases between. This CDR3 contains 15 residues. Per germline, CDR1 SGHTA and CDR2 FQGTGA. CDR3 nucleotides: TGTGCCAGCACCCGTTCCGGGGCCGGAACAGATACGCAGTATTTT. This sequence encodes CASTRSGAGTDTQYF.

The chain joins TRBV20-1 to TRBJ1-5, with TRBD1 identical over 9 bases. The trim removed 6 bases at V and 2 bases at J, leaving 11 bases unmatched. This CDR3 has 16 residues. Germline V CDR1 and CDR2: DFQATT, SNEGSKA (reference sequence). CDR3 in DNA: TGCAGTGCCCACTTCGGACAGGGGAGAGGCAATCAGCCCCAGCATTTT. Amino acids: CSAHFGQGRGNQPQHF.

This clonotype occurred a few times. This chain joins TRBV12-3 or TRBV12-4 and TRBJ1-1, with D perhaps matching TRBD1 (5 bases). There are 14 residues in the CDR3. The V end was cut by 1 base, the J end by 1 base, with 7 bases between. The CDR3 here is CASSLDGANTEAFF. CDR3 DNA: TGTGCCAGCAGTTTAGACGGGGCGAACACTGAAGCTTTCTTT.

This rearrangement joins TRBV20-1 to TRBJ1-1, with a tentative D call TRBD1 (5 bases). The CDR3 extends over 13 amino acids. CDR1 and CDR2 (germline): DFQATT, SNEGSKA (reference sequence). The V end lost 6 bases, the J end lost 7 bases, and 18 bases lay between the germline ends. In DNA, the CDR3 is TGCAGTGCCCCTAGTCAGGGAATGGGTGAAGCTTTCTTT. Translating gives CSAPSQGMGEAFF.

This rearrangement joins TRBV10-3 to TRBJ2-2; D is perhaps TRBD1 (6 bases). Germline CDR1 is ENHRY and CDR2 is SYGVKD. V dropped 5 bases and J dropped 1 base, with 8 bases sitting between them. CDR3 length: 14 residues. The CDR3, as DNA: TGTGCCATCAGTTCGGGACAGAACACCGGGGAGCTGTTTTTT. Its protein is CAISSGQNTGELFF.

The chain joins TRBV30 to TRBJ2-3; D perhaps matches TRBD2 (6 bases). Between the trimmed V and J ends, which lost 8 bases and 1 base, there was a span of 16 bases. Germline V lookup: CDR1 GTSNPN, CDR2 SVGIG (reference sequence). This CDR3 spans 14 amino acids. The CDR3 reads CAGTVNVGTDTQYF. CDR3 bases: TGTGCCGGGACTGTTAACGTAGGCACAGATACGCAGTATTTT. The complete variable domain, with remaining parts taken from reference TRBV30 and TRBJ2-3, reads SQTIHQWPATLVQPVGSPLSLECTVEGTSNPNLYWYRQAAGRGLQLLFYSVGIGQISSEVPQNLSASRPQDRQFILSSKKLLLSDSGFYLCAGTVNVGTDTQYFGPGTRLTVL.

The genes are TRBV18 and TRBJ2-2; no firm D call. Germline CDR1 reads KGHSH; CDR2 reads LQKENI. The CDR3 is 14 residues long. Between the trimmed V and J ends, which lost 4 bases and 2 bases, there was a span of 8 bases. The CDR3 nucleotides read TGTGCCAGCTCACGGAGCACAAACACCGGGGAGCTGTTTTTT. Translating gives CASSRSTNTGELFF.